These 3 T cell receptor beta chains originate from one sample sequenced in a study of blood T cell repertoires in COVID-19. Using immunoSEQ multiplex PCR, the repertoire was profiled, and TCRdb retains in-frame clones only, with some absent. The profile shows under 150,000 clones, approximately 77% of them singletons. Material: peripheral blood. All receptors derive from a man older than 75 with acute or convalescent COVID-19.

This clone was counted between two and nine times. This chain connects TRBV29-1 to TRBJ1-1; 11 bases map to TRBD1. Trimming took 8 bases from V and 4 from J; bases not matched to a gene: 15. The length of the CDR3 is 16 residues. The germline gives CDR1 SQVTM, CDR2 ANQGSEA. For the CDR3, the DNA is TGCAGCTCCGGCCCCGGACAGGGGGCGGGGGGCACTGAAGCTTTCTTT. Translating gives CSSGPGQGAGGTEAFF.

This clone was seen once. V usage is TRBV5-6 and J usage is TRBJ1-3, with TRBD1 matching over 8 bases. The CDR3 spans 17 residues. V shed 0 bases and J 1 base; nucleotides not matched to a gene: 6. The germline CDR1 and CDR2 sequences are SGHDT and YYEEEE. The chain's CDR3 is CASSLVGQVISGNTIYF. CDR3 coding DNA: TGTGCCAGCAGCTTGGTGGGACAGGTTATTTCTGGAAACACCATATATTTT.

The CDR3 DNA follows: TGTGCCAGCAGGGATAGACAGGGGGCCACCGGGGAGCTGTTTTTT. Translated, it gives CASRDRQGATGELFF. This chain uses TRBV6-5 with TRBJ2-2; 10 bases agree with TRBD1. V trimming: 6 bases; J trimming: 4 bases; junction bases outside the gene matches: 5. The CDR3 has 15 amino acids. Germline assignment: CDR1 MNHEY and CDR2 SVGAGI.